This T cell receptor beta chain was captured in a study of T cell repertoires in cytomegalovirus infection. Study overall: CMV epitopes in the study were HLA-C-restricted (recently identified) and HLA-B-restricted (well studied). Public TCR beta signatures provided an indication of both CMV infection and a matching HLA type.

One entry per CDR3 protein, called by TCRdb with MiXCR from the reads. The sample contains 570,000 or so distinct CDR3 sequences, around 40% of which appear only once. Of note for this clonotype: The antigen remains undetermined. It is likely a read error, because the conserved phenylalanine at the end of the CDR3 is missing.

Trimming left V 3 bases short and J 3 bases short, with 6 bases between. Germline V gene lookup returns CDR1 SGHAT and CDR2 FQNNGV. This CDR3 spans 12 amino acids. Study conclusions and caveats: Ex vivo responses were dominated by HLA-C-restricted CMV-specific TCR beta clonotypes.

This clonotype originated in a human donor in good health (CMV status not recorded). Some clones in this sample may be carry-over from other donors' samples. The sequenced sample was cultured PBMCs, obtained from culture after CMV antigen stimulation. The chain employs TRBV11-2 and TRBJ2-7; D is unclear. This CDR3 is CASSFLYYEQYS. CDR3 nucleotides: TGTGCCAGCAGCTTTTTGTACTACGAGCAGTACTCC.